This T cell receptor beta chain is from a study of blood T cells in healthy people across ages. Then a second PCR, running about 6 to 12 cycles, was carried out with a sample-barcoded 5' primer and a J-beta primer mix. TCRdb analysed the 5' RACE reads with MiXCR anew, one entry per CDR3 protein. The table has approximately 1.5 million distinct CDR3 sequences, approximately 39% seen once. CDR3 length: 13 amino acids. Trimming removed 3 bases from V and 8 bases from J, with 10 bases in between. CDR1 is KGHDR, CDR2 SFDVKD, per germline. This sequence was found in a woman under 30 in good health. The chain joins TRBV24-1 to TRBJ2-1; maybe TRBD1 (6 bases). What was sequenced was blood. This CDR3 reads CATSDRDIHEQFF. The CDR3 region has the DNA TGTGCCACCAGTGATAGGGACATCCATGAGCAGTTCTTC.